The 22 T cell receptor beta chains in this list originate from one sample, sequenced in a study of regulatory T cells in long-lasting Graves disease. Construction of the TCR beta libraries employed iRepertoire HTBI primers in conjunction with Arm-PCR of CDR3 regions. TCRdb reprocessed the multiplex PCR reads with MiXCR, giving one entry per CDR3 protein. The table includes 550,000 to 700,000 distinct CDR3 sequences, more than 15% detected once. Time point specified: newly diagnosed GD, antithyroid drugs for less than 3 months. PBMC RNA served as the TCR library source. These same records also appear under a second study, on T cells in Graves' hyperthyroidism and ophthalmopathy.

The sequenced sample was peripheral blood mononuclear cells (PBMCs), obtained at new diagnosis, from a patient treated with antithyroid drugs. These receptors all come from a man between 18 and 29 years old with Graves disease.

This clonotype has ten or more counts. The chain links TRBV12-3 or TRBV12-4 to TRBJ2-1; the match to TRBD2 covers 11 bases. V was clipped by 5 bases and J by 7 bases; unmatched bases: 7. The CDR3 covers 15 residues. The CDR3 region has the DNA TGTGCCAGCAGTACAGCTAGCGGGAGGAGGAATGAGCAGTTCTTC. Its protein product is CASSTASGRRNEQFF.

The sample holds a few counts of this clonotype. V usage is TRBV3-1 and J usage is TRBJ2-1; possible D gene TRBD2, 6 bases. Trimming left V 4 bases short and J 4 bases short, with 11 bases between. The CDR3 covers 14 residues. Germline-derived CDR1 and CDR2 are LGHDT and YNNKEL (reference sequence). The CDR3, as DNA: TGTGCCAGCAGCCCTATGGCGGGGTACAATGAGCAGTTCTTC. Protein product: CASSPMAGYNEQFF.

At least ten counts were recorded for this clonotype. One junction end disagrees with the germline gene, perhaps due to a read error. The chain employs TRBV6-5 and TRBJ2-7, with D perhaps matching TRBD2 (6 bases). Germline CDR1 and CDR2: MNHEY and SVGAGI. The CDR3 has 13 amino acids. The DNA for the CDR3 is TGTGCCAGCATTTACCGGGAGTCCTACGAGCAGTACTTC. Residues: CASIYRESYEQYF.

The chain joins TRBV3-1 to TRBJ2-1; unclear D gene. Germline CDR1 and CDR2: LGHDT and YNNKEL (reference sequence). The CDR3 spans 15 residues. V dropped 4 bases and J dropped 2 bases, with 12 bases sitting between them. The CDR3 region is CASSPGLDAYNEQFF. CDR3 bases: TGTGCCAGCAGCCCCGGTCTAGATGCCTACAATGAGCAGTTCTTC.

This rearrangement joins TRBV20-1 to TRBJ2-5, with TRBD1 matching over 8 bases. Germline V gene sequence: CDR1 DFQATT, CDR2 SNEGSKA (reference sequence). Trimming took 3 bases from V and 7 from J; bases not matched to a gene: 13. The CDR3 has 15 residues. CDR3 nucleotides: TGCAGTGCTAGTGTGCCGCAGGGGGCCCGAGGGACCCAGTACTTC. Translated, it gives CSASVPQGARGTQYF.

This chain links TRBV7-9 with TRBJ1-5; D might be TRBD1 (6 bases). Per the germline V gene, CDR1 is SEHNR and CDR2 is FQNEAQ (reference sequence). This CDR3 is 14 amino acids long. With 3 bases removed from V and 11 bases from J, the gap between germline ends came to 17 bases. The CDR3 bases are TGTGCCAGCAGCTTCTCCACAGGGCCCCAGGCCCAGCATTTT. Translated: CASSFSTGPQAQHF.

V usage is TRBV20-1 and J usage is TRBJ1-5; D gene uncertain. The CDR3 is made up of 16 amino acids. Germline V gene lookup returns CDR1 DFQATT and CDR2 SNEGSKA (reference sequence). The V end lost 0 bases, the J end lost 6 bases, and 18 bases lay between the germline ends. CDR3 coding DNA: TGCAGTGCTAGAGATCATGGTCCCTTGACGGGTCAGCCCCAGCATTTT. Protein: CSARDHGPLTGQPQHF.

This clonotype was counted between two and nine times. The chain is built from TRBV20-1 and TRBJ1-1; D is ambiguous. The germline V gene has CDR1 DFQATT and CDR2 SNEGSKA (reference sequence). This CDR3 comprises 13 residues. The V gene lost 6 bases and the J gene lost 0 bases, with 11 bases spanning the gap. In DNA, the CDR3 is TGCAGTGCCTGGAGGAAAGTGAACACTGAAGCTTTCTTT. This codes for CSAWRKVNTEAFF.

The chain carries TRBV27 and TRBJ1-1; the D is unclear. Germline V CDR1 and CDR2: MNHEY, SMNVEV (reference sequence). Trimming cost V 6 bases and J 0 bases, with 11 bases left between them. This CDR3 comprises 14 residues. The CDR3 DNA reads TGTGCCAGCAGAGGTTGGGGTATGAACACTGAAGCTTTCTTT. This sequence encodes CASRGWGMNTEAFF.

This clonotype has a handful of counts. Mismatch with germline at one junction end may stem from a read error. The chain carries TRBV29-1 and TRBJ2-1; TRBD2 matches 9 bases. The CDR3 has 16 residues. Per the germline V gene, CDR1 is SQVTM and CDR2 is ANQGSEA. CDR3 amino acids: CSVAGLAGTSYNGQFF. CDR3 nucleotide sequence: TGCAGCGTTGCGGGGCTAGCGGGAACGTCGTACAATGGGCAGTTCTTC.

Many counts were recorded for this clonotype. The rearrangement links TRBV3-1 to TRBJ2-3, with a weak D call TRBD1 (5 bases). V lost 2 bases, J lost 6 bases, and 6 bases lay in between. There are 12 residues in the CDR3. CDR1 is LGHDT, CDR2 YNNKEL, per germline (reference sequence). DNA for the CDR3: TGTGCCAGCAGCCAATACAGGGATACGCAGTATTTT. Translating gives CASSQYRDTQYF.

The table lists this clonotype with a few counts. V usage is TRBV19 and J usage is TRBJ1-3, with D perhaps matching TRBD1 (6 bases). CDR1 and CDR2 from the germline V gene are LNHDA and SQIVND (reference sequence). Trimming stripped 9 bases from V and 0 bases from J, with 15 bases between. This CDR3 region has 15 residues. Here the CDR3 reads CASSSDSFSGNTIYF. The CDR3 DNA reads TGTGCCAGCAGCTCGGACAGCTTCTCTGGAAACACCATATATTTT.

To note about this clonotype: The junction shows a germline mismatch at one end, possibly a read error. This CDR3 is CTSSRGSSYNEQFF. CDR3 sequence (DNA): TGTACCAGCAGCAGGGGCAGCTCCTACAATGAGCAGTTCTTC. The chain combines TRBV11-2 with TRBJ2-1; TRBD1 is a possible D gene (6 bases). The CDR3 has 14 amino acids. The V gene's germline CDR1 is SGHAT and CDR2 FQNNGV.

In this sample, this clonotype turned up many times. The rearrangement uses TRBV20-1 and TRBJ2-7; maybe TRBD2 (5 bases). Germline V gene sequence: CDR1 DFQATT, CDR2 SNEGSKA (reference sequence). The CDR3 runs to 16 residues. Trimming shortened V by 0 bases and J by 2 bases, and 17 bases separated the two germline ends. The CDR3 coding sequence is TGCAGTGCTAGAGATGCCCGGGGATTTCGGACCTACGAGCAGTACTTC. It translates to CSARDARGFRTYEQYF.

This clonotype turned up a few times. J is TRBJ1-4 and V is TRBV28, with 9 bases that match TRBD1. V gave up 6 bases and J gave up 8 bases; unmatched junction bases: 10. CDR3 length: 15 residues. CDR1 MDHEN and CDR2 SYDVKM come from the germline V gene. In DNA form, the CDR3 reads TGTGCCAGCAGAGCCCAACAGGGGGCTTTCGAAAAACTGTTTTTT. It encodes CASRAQQGAFEKLFF.

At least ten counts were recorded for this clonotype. The CDR3 DNA reads as TGTGCCTGGAGTAGACGACAGGACAACACTGAAGCTTTCTTT. This sequence encodes CAWSRRQDNTEAFF. This chain uses TRBV30 with TRBJ1-1; tentative D call: TRBD1 (6 bases). V was trimmed by 2 bases and J by 2 bases, leaving 12 bases between them. CDR1 is GTSNPN, CDR2 SVGIG, per germline (reference sequence). The CDR3 length is 14 residues.

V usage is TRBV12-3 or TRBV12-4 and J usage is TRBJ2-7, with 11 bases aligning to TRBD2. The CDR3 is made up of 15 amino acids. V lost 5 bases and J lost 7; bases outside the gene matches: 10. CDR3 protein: CASSERLAGLGEQYF. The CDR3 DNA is TGTGCCAGCAGTGAAAGACTAGCGGGGTTGGGTGAGCAGTACTTC.

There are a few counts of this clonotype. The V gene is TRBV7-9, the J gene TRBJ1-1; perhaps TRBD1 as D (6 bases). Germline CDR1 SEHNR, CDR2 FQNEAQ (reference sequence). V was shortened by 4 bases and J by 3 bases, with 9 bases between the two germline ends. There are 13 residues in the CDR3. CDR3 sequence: CASSSRGYTEAFF. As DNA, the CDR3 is TGTGCCAGCAGCTCCAGGGGCTACACTGAAGCTTTCTTT. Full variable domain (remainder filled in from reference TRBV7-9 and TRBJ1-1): DTGVSQNPRHKITKRGQNVTFRCDPISEHNRLYWYRQTLGQGPEFLTYFQNEAQLEKSRLLSDRFSAERPKGSFSTLEIQRTEQGDSAMYLCASSSRGYTEAFFGQGTRLTVV.

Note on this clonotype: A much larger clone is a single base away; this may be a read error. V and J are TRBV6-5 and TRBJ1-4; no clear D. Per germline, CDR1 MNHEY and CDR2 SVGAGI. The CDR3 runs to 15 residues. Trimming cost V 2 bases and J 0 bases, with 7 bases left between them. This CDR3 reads CASSYEAPTNEKLFF. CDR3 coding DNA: TGTGCCAGCAGTTACGAGGCCCCAACTAATGAAAAACTGTTTTTT.

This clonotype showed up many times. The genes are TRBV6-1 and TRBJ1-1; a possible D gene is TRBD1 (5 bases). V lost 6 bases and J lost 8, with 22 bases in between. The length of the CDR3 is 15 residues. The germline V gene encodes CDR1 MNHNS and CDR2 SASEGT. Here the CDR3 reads CASRTDTPGLREAFF. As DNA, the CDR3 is TGTGCCAGCAGGACGGATACCCCGGGACTAAGAGAAGCTTTCTTT.

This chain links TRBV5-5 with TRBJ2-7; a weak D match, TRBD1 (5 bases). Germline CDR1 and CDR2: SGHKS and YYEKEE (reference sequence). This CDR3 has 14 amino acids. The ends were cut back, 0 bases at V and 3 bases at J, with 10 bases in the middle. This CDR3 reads CASSLVAGFYEQYF. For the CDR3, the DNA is TGTGCCAGCAGCTTGGTCGCAGGGTTCTACGAGCAGTACTTC.

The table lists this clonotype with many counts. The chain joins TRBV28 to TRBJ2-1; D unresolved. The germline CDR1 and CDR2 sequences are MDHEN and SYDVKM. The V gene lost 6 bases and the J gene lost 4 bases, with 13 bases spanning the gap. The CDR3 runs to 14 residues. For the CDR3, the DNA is TGTGCCAGCAGCAGAAGGAAAGAATACAATGAGCAGTTCTTC. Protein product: CASSRRKEYNEQFF.